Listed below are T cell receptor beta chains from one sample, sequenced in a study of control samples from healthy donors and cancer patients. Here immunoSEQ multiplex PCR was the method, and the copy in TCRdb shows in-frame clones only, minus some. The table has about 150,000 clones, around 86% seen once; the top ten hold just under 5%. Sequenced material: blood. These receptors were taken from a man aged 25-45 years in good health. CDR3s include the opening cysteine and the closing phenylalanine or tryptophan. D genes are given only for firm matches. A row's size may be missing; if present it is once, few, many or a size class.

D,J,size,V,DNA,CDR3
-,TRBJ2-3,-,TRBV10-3,TGTGCCATCAGTCAGGCCGGCACAGATACGCAGTATTTT,CAISQAGTDTQYF
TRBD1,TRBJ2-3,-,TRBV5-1,TGCGCCAGCAGCTTGACAGGGGCGAGCACAGATACGCAGTATTTT,CASSLTGASTDTQYF
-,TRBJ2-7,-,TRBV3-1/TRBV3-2,TGTGCCAGCAGCCAAGGGGTAGGGCGCTCCTACGAGCAGTACTTC,CASSQGVGRSYEQYF
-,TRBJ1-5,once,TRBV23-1,TGCGCCAGCAGTCAATCGGACAGAAGGAGACAGTGGCATCAGCCCCAGCATTTT,CASSQSDRRRQWHQPQHF
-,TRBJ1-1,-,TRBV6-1,TGTGCCAGCAGTGAAGTAGGGACAAAAGCTTTCTTT,CASSEVGTKAFF
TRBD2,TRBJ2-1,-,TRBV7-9,TGTGCCAGCAGTGGGACTAGCGATGGAAATGAGCAGTTCTTC,CASSGTSDGNEQFF
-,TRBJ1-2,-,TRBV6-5,TGTGCCAGCAGTTACCTTTCACAGAGGGGCTACACCTTC,CASSYLSQRGYTF
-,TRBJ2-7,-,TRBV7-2,TGTGCCAGCAGCTTAGTCGGGAGTTCCTACGAGCAGTACTTC,CASSLVGSSYEQYF
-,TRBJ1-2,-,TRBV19,TGTGCCAGTAGTCCCTCGGCAGGGGCCTATGGCTACACCTTC,CASSPSAGAYGYTF
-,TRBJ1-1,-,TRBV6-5,TGTGCCAGCAGAAACGGTAACACTGAAGCTTTCTTT,CASRNGNTEAFF
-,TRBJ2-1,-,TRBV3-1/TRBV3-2,TGTGCCAGCAGCCAAGCCTCAGGTTCGATCACCTACAATGAGCAGTTCTTC,CASSQASGSITYNEQFF
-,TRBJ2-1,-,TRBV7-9,TGTGCCAGCAGGGGAGTGGAGTTTCGGGATGAGCAGTTCTTC,CASRGVEFRDEQFF
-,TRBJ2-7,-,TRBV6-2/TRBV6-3,TGTGCCAGCAGTTACTCGAGCCACGGCGAGCAGTACTTC,CASSYSSHGEQYF
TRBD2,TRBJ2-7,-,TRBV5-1,TGCGCCAGCAGCTGGCGGACTAGCGGTTTTACCTACGAGCAGTACTTC,CASSWRTSGFTYEQYF
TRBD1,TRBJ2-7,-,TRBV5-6,TGTGCCAGCAGCTGGGACAGGGGGTTCGACGAGCAGTACTTC,CASSWDRGFDEQYF
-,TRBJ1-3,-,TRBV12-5,TGTGCTAGTGGTTTGGTGGCTGGAAACACCATATATTTT,CASGLVAGNTIYF
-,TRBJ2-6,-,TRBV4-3,TGCGCCAGCAGCCAAGCGCCCGAGGGGAGCTCTGGGGCCAACGTCCTGACTTTC,CASSQAPEGSSGANVLTF
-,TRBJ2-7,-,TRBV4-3,TGCGCCAGCAGCCAAGATCCATTGGCGAACTACGAGCAGTACTTC,CASSQDPLANYEQYF
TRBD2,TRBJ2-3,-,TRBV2,TGTGCCTGCAGACTAGCGGTCCCAACAGATACGCAGTATTTT,CACRLAVPTDTQYF
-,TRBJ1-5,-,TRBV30,TGTGCCTGGGCCCGGGCCCCCAGGTATAGCAATCAGCCCCAGCATTTT,CAWARAPRYSNQPQHF
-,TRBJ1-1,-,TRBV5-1,TGCGCCAGCAGCTTAACCGGGCTCGACACTGAAGCTTTCTTT,CASSLTGLDTEAFF
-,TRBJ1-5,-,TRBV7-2,TGTGCCAGCAGCTTCCGACCCGCTCAGCCCCAGCATTTT,CASSFRPAQPQHF
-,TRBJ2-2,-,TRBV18,TGTGCCAGCTCAACCTCCGGAGGGAGAGGGACCGGGGAGCTGTTTTTT,CASSTSGGRGTGELFF
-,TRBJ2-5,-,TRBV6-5,TGTGCCAGCAGAGGAGAGACCCAGTACTTC,CASRGETQYF
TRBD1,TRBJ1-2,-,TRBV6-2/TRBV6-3,TGTGCCAGCAGCCCCAGAAGTTCGGGGACAGCCTATGGCTACACCTTC,CASSPRSSGTAYGYTF
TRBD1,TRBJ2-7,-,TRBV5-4,TGTGCCAGCAGCTTGGGACCCGGACAGGGCTCCTACGAGCAGTACTTC,CASSLGPGQGSYEQYF
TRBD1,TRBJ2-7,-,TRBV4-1,TGCGCCAGCAGCCCAGGGACAGGGGGCACGGACGAGCAGTACTTC,CASSPGTGGTDEQYF
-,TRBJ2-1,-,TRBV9,TGTGCCAGCAGCGTAGGTGGGGGGCGGTACAATGAGCAGTTCTTC,CASSVGGGRYNEQFF
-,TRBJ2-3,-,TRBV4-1,TGCGCCAGCAGCCAATCCATGCAGGAGAGCACAGATACGCAGTATTTT,CASSQSMQESTDTQYF
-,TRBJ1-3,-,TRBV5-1,TGCGCCAGCAGCTTGGAAGGGATCGGAAACACCATATATTTT,CASSLEGIGNTIYF
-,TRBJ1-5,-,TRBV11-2,TGTGCCAGCAGCTTATCGGGTACTCAGCCCCAGCATTTT,CASSLSGTQPQHF